The clone carrying this TCR beta chain has just a few counts. The sample originates from a study of T cells after somatic rescue of genetic block. This CDR3 comprises 17 residues. Between the trimmed V and J ends, which lost 3 bases and 2 bases, there was a span of 17 bases. CDR1 is MNHEY, CDR2 SMNVEV, per germline (reference sequence). Repertoires were generated with immunoSEQ multiplex PCR, while TCRdb's copy carries only in-frame clones and drops some. The table lists roughly 120,000 clones, about 93% of them singletons. This sequence joins TRBV27 and TRBJ2-1; TRBD1 or TRBD2 may be the D gene (5 bases each). The sequencing sample was made of peripheral blood mononuclear cells (PBMCs). This clonotype originated in a woman aged 18-29 years. As DNA, the CDR3 is TGTGCCAGCAGTTTTGACACCGGGACCCTTCCCTACAATGAGCAGTTCTTC. Translation gives CASSFDTGTLPYNEQFF.